Listed below are T cell receptor beta chains from one sample, sequenced in a study of blood T cell repertoires in COVID-19. The repertoire was sequenced with immunoSEQ multiplex PCR; TCRdb's copy has only in-frame clones and lacks some. The sample includes roughly 200,000 clones, approximately 86% of them seen just once. The sequencing input was PBMCs or T cells enriched from blood (not recorded which). The receptor source for this set is a man aged 18 to 29 with acute COVID-19. The CDR3 runs from the conserved cysteine through the conserved F or W.

TRBV13,17,CASSLGPLGTRGYEQYF
TRBV5-1,14,CASAPDRGNQPQHF
TRBV27,16,CASSPLQGGSQETQYF
TRBV7-2,14,CASSPSPGQVSYTF
TRBV10-2,16,CASSESASGRAITQYF
TRBV7-2,13,CASSLNTPYEQYF
TRBV19,12,CASSGQGDEQYF
TRBV28,16,CASSLLGGWSYNEQFF
TRBV13,14,CASSLGGQIYEQYF
TRBV11-3,11,CASSLQTEAFF
TRBV28,15,CASSPRPKRTGELFF
TRBV7-9,12,CASSLSDTEAFF
TRBV2,11,CASRRSPELFF
TRBV11-2,14,CASSLRDRVNEQFF
TRBV6-5,15,CASSTGGSTNEKLFF
TRBV19,13,CATGTNPNTEAFF
TRBV19,14,CASSTPGLEDTQYF
TRBV28,16,CASIPASGGSTDTQYF
TRBV4-1,16,CASSQGSRGLGNEQFF
TRBV6-5,12,CASSSQGNTIYF
TRBV11-3,15,CASSLGLGGQETQYF
TRBV19,15,CASSNERQGHNEQFF
TRBV28,18,CASSFLDRASVAGNTIYF
TRBV27,16,CASSFGAGLNTGELFF
TRBV28,11,CASSGSLPYTF
TRBV11-3,15,CASSSRLDGSYEQYF
TRBV5-4,16,CASSPIAGENTGELFF
TRBV14,15,CASSQGRRNTGELFF
TRBV9,12,CASSGAYNEQFF
TRBV6-5,15,CASGRLGGDQETQYF
TRBV5-1,13,CASPVEENTEAFF
TRBV5-1,13,CASSLDLKETQYF
TRBV2,15,CASGTGAASGNTIYF
TRBV28,14,CASSSGATGETQYF
TRBV6-2/TRBV6-3,15,CASSPFSGRAYEQYF
TRBV2,13,CASSPWPSSEAFF
TRBV29-1,14,CSVDTGGRTDTQYF
TRBV9,14,CASSPSPGSYEQYF
TRBV28,13,CASSFYTTYEQYF
TRBV6-5,16,CASSYNPQGAISPLHF
TRBV6-5,15,CASSSQPATGEKLFF
TRBV6-5,12,CASMRGNYGYTF
TRBV6-5,15,CASSPPGTGANVLTF
TRBV14,17,CASSQGRGGASSYEQYF
TRBV29-1,13,CSVDDGKVYEQYF